One sample yielded the 27 T cell receptor beta chains listed below, sequenced in a study of blood T cell repertoires in COVID-19. The repertoire was sequenced with immunoSEQ multiplex PCR; TCRdb's copy has only in-frame clones and lacks some. The sample includes about 390,000 clones, around nine tenths of them seen just once. The material sequenced was PBMCs or T cells enriched from blood (not recorded which). The receptors originated from a woman aged 45 to 65 who had recovered from COVID-19.

The chain employs TRBV6-1 and TRBJ1-2; possible D gene TRBD1, 6 bases. This CDR3 comprises 15 residues. Germline assignment: CDR1 MNHNS and CDR2 SASEGT. Trimming shortened V by 0 bases and J by 6 bases, and 14 bases separated the two germline ends. CDR3 region: CASSEAVTGMDGYTF. The CDR3 DNA reads as TGTGCCAGCAGTGAAGCGGTTACAGGGATGGATGGCTACACCTTC.

The rearrangement joins TRBV18 to TRBJ1-2; D gene unclear. CDR1 is KGHSH and CDR2 is LQKENI in the germline V gene. The CDR3 is 12 amino acids. The V gene lost 3 bases and the J gene lost 3 bases, with 5 bases spanning the gap. As DNA, the CDR3 is TGTGCCAGCTCACCCGAGGACTATGGCTACACCTTC. Translated: CASSPEDYGYTF.

The chain uses TRBV25-1 and TRBJ1-6; weak D call: TRBD1 (5 bases). CDR3 length: 12 amino acids. Germline V gene lookup returns CDR1 MGHDK and CDR2 SYGVNS. The V gene lost 10 bases and the J gene lost 6 bases, with 10 bases spanning the gap. CDR3 in DNA: TGTGCCACAAGGCAGGGTAATTCACCCCTCCACTTT. This codes for CATRQGNSPLHF.

This chain joins TRBV7-2 and TRBJ1-1; a possible D gene is TRBD1 (6 bases). CDR1 and CDR2 (germline): SGHTA, FQGNSA. This CDR3 is built from 15 residues. Trimming took 3 bases from V and 2 from J, leaving 13 bases between them. The CDR3 coding sequence is TGTGCCAGCAGCTTTTCGACAGGCCTTAACACTGAAGCTTTCTTT. Encoded protein: CASSFSTGLNTEAFF.

The V gene is TRBV9, the J gene TRBJ1-2; 10 bases agree with TRBD1. The CDR3 runs to 15 residues. The trim removed 4 bases at V and 3 bases at J, leaving 6 bases unmatched. The germline gives CDR1 SGDLS, CDR2 YYNGEE. The CDR3: CASSREGQGHYGYTF. CDR3 sequence (DNA): TGTGCCAGCAGCCGCGAGGGACAGGGGCACTATGGCTACACCTTC.

The rearrangement joins TRBV2 to TRBJ2-5, with a possible D match to TRBD1 (5 bases). Germline V CDR1 and CDR2: SNHLY, FYNNEI. The V end lost 2 bases, the J end lost 10 bases, and 8 bases lay between the germline ends. This CDR3 region has 11 residues. CDR3 in DNA: TGTGCCAGCAGTGAAAGACAGCTCCAGTACTTC. Translation: CASSERQLQYF.

The rearrangement joins TRBV2 to TRBJ2-1; no firm D call. The CDR3 loop spans 13 amino acids. Germline CDR1 SNHLY, CDR2 FYNNEI. V shed 1 base and J shed 4 bases, with 5 bases lying between them. CDR3 sequence: CASSEGLYNEQFF. DNA of the CDR3: TGTGCCAGCAGTGAAGGGCTTTACAATGAGCAGTTCTTC.

V is TRBV24-1 and J is TRBJ2-2; D is possibly TRBD2 (6 bases). Germline CDR1 KGHDR, CDR2 SFDVKD. The V gene lost 7 bases and the J gene lost 1 base, with 9 bases spanning the gap. The CDR3 runs to 14 residues. The CDR3 DNA follows: TGTGCCACCAGGCCCGGGGGGAACACCGGGGAGCTGTTTTTT. Translating gives CATRPGGNTGELFF.

This clone was observed a single time. The chain employs TRBV7-8 and TRBJ1-3, with 9 positions matching TRBD1. CDR1 and CDR2 (germline): SGHVS, FQNEAQ. The CDR3 is 15 amino acids. V lost 5 bases and J lost 3; bases outside the gene matches: 5. The DNA for the CDR3 is TGTGCCAGCAGCAGCCGGACAGGGGTTGGAAACACCATATATTTT. Translating gives CASSSRTGVGNTIYF. Supplemented by reference TRBV7-8 and TRBJ1-3, the full variable domain reads GAGVSQSPRYKVAKRGQDVALRCDPISGHVSLFWYQQALGQGPEFLTYFQNEAQLDKSGLPSDRFFAERPEGSVSTLKIQRTQQEDSAVYLCASSSRTGVGNTIYFGEGSWLTVV.

The chain has TRBV11-2 and TRBJ2-3; perhaps TRBD2 as D (5 bases). The germline V gene encodes CDR1 SGHAT and CDR2 FQNNGV. CDR3 length: 15 amino acids. Trimming took 0 bases from V and 2 from J, leaving 9 bases between them. CDR3 sequence: CASSLEGSYTDTQYF. The CDR3 DNA sequence: TGTGCCAGCAGCTTAGAGGGGAGCTACACAGATACGCAGTATTTT.

This sequence joins TRBV7-8 and TRBJ1-6; TRBD1 might be the D (6 bases). V was shortened by 6 bases and J by 5 bases, with 11 bases between the two germline ends. The CDR3 runs to 14 residues. Germline V gene data show CDR1 as SGHVS and CDR2 as FQNEAQ. The CDR3 region has the DNA TGTGCCAGCAGGCCGACAGGAGATAATTCACCCCTCCACTTT. Translated: CASRPTGDNSPLHF. Based on the CDR3 plus reference TRBV7-8 and TRBJ1-6, the full variable domain is GAGVSQSPRYKVAKRGQDVALRCDPISGHVSLFWYQQALGQGPEFLTYFQNEAQLDKSGLPSDRFFAERPEGSVSTLKIQRTQQEDSAVYLCASRPTGDNSPLHFGNGTRLTVT.

V and J are TRBV3-1 (or the pseudogene TRBV3-2) and TRBJ2-7; no definite D call. This CDR3 has 11 residues. V lost 2 bases and J lost 8, with 7 bases in between. Germline V gene data show CDR1 as LGHDT and CDR2 as YNNKEL (reference sequence). In DNA, the CDR3 is TGTGCCAGCAGCCAAATTAACAAGCAGTACTTC. This translates into CASSQINKQYF.

The chain joins TRBV7-6 to TRBJ1-5; no firm D call. The CDR3 runs to 15 residues. Germline lookup yields CDR1 SGHVS and CDR2 FNYEAQ. Trimming cost V 1 base and J 0 bases, with 7 bases left between them. CDR3 DNA sequence: TGTGCCAGCAGCTTAGACTCTTATAGCAATCAGCCCCAGCATTTT. Its translation: CASSLDSYSNQPQHF.

The CDR3 region is CASSLVGGGLSYEQYF. CDR3 DNA sequence: TGCGCCAGCAGCTTGGTTGGAGGGGGCCTTTCCTACGAGCAGTACTTC. The chain is built from TRBV5-1 and TRBJ2-7, with a possible D match to TRBD1 (7 bases). Trimming left V 0 bases short and J 1 base short, with 14 bases between. Germline-derived CDR1 and CDR2 are SGHRS and YFSETQ. The CDR3 runs to 16 residues. The full variable domain, its missing parts supplied by reference TRBV5-1 and TRBJ2-7, is KAGVTQTPRYLIKTRGQQVTLSCSPISGHRSVSWYQQTPGQGLQFLFEYFSETQRNKGNFPGRFSGRQFSNSRSEMNVSTLELGDSALYLCASSLVGGGLSYEQYFGPGTRLTVT.

In DNA, the CDR3 is TGTGCCAGCAGCTTAGGGGCCCGGGATCCGGGGGGGCCGGGGGAGCTGTTTTTT. Protein product: CASSLGARDPGGPGELFF. The genes are TRBV7-2 and TRBJ2-2; TRBD2 matches 8 bases. Trimming removed 1 base from V and 8 bases from J; junction bases left unmatched: 15. Germline V gene sequence: CDR1 SGHTA, CDR2 FQGNSA. This CDR3 is 18 amino acids long.

The gene calls are TRBV20-1 and TRBJ1-2, with 7 nucleotides matching TRBD1. Unmatched junction bases numbered 7, after V lost 3 bases and J lost 0 bases. The germline V gene encodes CDR1 DFQATT and CDR2 SNEGSKA (reference sequence). The CDR3 is 15 amino acids. CDR3 residues: CSASGDRVTNYGYTF. The CDR3 DNA reads as TGCAGTGCTAGTGGAGACAGGGTTACTAACTATGGCTACACCTTC.

The rearrangement links TRBV7-2 to TRBJ2-5; D gene ambiguous. Trimming took 2 bases from V and 0 from J, leaving 7 bases between them. Germline V gene data show CDR1 as SGHTA and CDR2 as FQGNSA. This CDR3 spans 14 amino acids. CDR3: CASSLKAYQETQYF. The CDR3, as DNA: TGTGCCAGCAGCTTAAAAGCTTACCAAGAGACCCAGTACTTC.

The chain employs TRBV5-4 and TRBJ2-7; D perhaps matches TRBD2 (6 bases). Germline V CDR1 and CDR2: SGHNT, YYREEE (reference sequence). V was clipped by 4 bases and J by 7 bases, with 15 bases between them. The CDR3 runs to 13 residues. The CDR3 is CASSGAWGEEQYF. The CDR3 DNA follows: TGTGCCAGCAGCGGGGCGTGGGGGGAAGAGCAGTACTTC.

This clone was counted a few times. The rearrangement uses TRBV5-4 and TRBJ2-3; 9 bases map to TRBD2. This CDR3 is built from 15 residues. The germline V gene encodes CDR1 SGHNT and CDR2 YYREEE (reference sequence). The V segment lost 3 bases and the J segment 1 base; nucleotides outside the gene matches: 3. The CDR3 protein is CASSWGGGGTDTQYF. The CDR3 DNA is TGTGCCAGCAGCTGGGGCGGGGGGGGCACAGATACGCAGTATTTT.

This rearrangement joins TRBV7-2 to TRBJ1-1; no clear D. The CDR3 is made up of 14 amino acids. V was shortened by 0 bases and J by 3 bases, with 8 bases between the two germline ends. Germline V gives CDR1 SGHTA, CDR2 FQGNSA. The CDR3, as DNA: TGTGCCAGCAGCTTAGCTCTCCGGGACACTGAAGCTTTCTTT. It encodes CASSLALRDTEAFF. Supplemented by reference TRBV7-2 and TRBJ1-1, the full variable domain reads GAGVSQSPSNKVTEKGKDVELRCDPISGHTALYWYRQSLGQGLEFLIYFQGNSAPDKSGLPSDRFSAERTGGSVSTLTIQRTQQEDSAVYLCASSLALRDTEAFFGQGTRLTVV.

As for this clone: The same CDR3 is also encoded by other DNA sequences in this sample. The chain uses TRBV4-1 and TRBJ1-5; D gene unclear. The CDR3 is 13 amino acids. V was trimmed by 0 bases and J by 6 bases, leaving 6 bases between them. In germline, CDR1 is MGHRA, CDR2 YSYEKL. CDR3 region: CASSQDRGQPQHF. CDR3 coding DNA: TGCGCCAGCAGCCAAGATCGCGGTCAGCCCCAGCATTTT.

The genes are TRBV7-2 and TRBJ2-1; 10 positions agree with TRBD2. Per the germline V gene, CDR1 is SGHTA and CDR2 is FQGNSA. Unmatched junction bases numbered 7, after V lost 1 base and J lost 7 bases. CDR3 length: 16 residues. The CDR3 region is CASSLVPSGGGNEQFF. The CDR3 DNA follows: TGTGCCAGCAGCTTAGTTCCTAGCGGGGGAGGGAATGAGCAGTTCTTC.

The chain links TRBV7-9 to TRBJ2-1; 7 nucleotides line up with TRBD2. Trimming removed 4 bases from V and 2 bases from J; junction bases left unmatched: 5. Germline V gene data show CDR1 as SEHNR and CDR2 as FQNEAQ (reference sequence). The CDR3 spans 15 residues. CDR3 sequence: CASSSGGGAYNEQFF. The DNA for the CDR3 is TGTGCCAGCAGCTCTGGTGGGGGGGCCTACAATGAGCAGTTCTTC.

The sample holds one count of this clone. The chain couples TRBV2 to TRBJ1-2; 7 bases line up with TRBD1. The germline gives CDR1 SNHLY, CDR2 FYNNEI. The CDR3 totals 13 residues. The trim removed 7 bases at V and 2 bases at J, leaving 4 bases unmatched. The CDR3 nucleotides read TGTGCCAGCATCAGGGGACAGAACTATGGCTACACCTTC. Translation gives CASIRGQNYGYTF.

The chain joins TRBV27 to TRBJ1-5; D is undetermined. V was pared by 3 bases and J by 5 bases, with 8 bases between. This CDR3 contains 13 residues. Germline V gene sequence: CDR1 MNHEY, CDR2 SMNVEV (reference sequence). CDR3 region: CASSLEVHQPQHF. The CDR3 DNA follows: TGTGCCAGCAGTTTGGAGGTACATCAGCCCCAGCATTTT.

As to this clone: The sample contains more than one DNA sequence encoding this CDR3. The V and J genes are TRBV27 and TRBJ1-6, with 8 bases identical to TRBD1. The CDR3 contains 14 residues. CDR1 is MNHEY, CDR2 SMNVEV, per germline (reference sequence). Trimming took 4 bases from V and 7 from J; bases not matched to a gene: 3. The CDR3 DNA reads as TGTGCCAGCAGTTACGGGACAGGCAATTCACCCCTCCACTTT. It yields the protein CASSYGTGNSPLHF.

The chain joins TRBV6-5 to TRBJ2-3; D possibly corresponds to TRBD2 (6 bases). Trimming stripped 5 bases from V and 7 bases from J, with 19 bases between. This CDR3 is 15 amino acids long. In germline, CDR1 is MNHEY, CDR2 SVGAGI. The DNA of the CDR3 is TGTGCCAGCAGTATCCCAAGGGGCGGGGAGAATACGCAGTATTTT. Residues: CASSIPRGGENTQYF.